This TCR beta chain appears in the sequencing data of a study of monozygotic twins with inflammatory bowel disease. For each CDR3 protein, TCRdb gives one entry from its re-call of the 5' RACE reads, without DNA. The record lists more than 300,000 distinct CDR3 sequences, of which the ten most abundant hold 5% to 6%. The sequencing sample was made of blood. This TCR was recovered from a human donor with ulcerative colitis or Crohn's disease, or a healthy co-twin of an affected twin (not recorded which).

This CDR3 is CSVPGVVLAGNEQFF. J is TRBJ2-1 and V is TRBV20-1; no DNA is available, so the TRBD1 call from TCRdb remains unchecked. CDR1 is DFQATT and CDR2 is SNEGSKA in the germline V gene (reference sequence). This CDR3 has 15 residues.